A single sample gave rise to the 19 T cell receptor beta chains below, sequenced in a study. In TCRdb, the RT-PCR reads were re-called with MiXCR into one record per CDR3 protein. The sample includes about 680,000 distinct CDR3 sequences, approximately 15% seen only once; the top ten take about 3.6%. The source material was memory CD4+ T cells from blood. The receptors come from a female donor in good health, serving as a healthy control.

The chain recombines TRBV7-8 with TRBJ2-3; TRBD1 might be the D (6 bases). The CDR3 has 15 residues. The germline gives CDR1 SGHVS, CDR2 FQNEAQ. V was trimmed by 7 bases and J by 6 bases, leaving 20 bases between them. CDR3 nucleotides: TGTGCCAGCAATACAAACAGGGCGGGTACCGATACGCAGTATTTT. Translating it yields CASNTNRAGTDTQYF. The entire variable domain, with the rest obtained from reference TRBV7-8 and TRBJ2-3, is as follows: GAGVSQSPRYKVAKRGQDVALRCDPISGHVSLFWYQQALGQGPEFLTYFQNEAQLDKSGLPSDRFFAERPEGSVSTLKIQRTQQEDSAVYLCASNTNRAGTDTQYFGPGTRLTVL.

V is TRBV28 and J is TRBJ2-7; D unclear. The germline V and J ends were trimmed by 7 bases and 5 bases, with 15 bases remaining between them. Germline values: CDR1 MDHEN, CDR2 SYDVKM. The CDR3 extends over 13 amino acids. The CDR3 spells CASTTEARHEQYF. CDR3 DNA: TGTGCCAGCACTACCGAGGCCAGGCACGAGCAGTACTTC.

This clonotype showed up many times. The rearrangement joins TRBV4-2 to TRBJ2-1, with 7 positions matching TRBD1. CDR1 is LGHNA and CDR2 is YNFKEQ in the germline V gene. This CDR3 is 16 amino acids long. Trimming took 0 bases from V and 1 from J; bases not matched to a gene: 3. The CDR3 sequence: CASSQDQQGSYNEQFF. For the CDR3, the DNA is TGTGCCAGCAGCCAAGATCAACAGGGGTCCTACAATGAGCAGTTCTTC.

The chain carries TRBV20-1 and TRBJ1-6, with D possibly being TRBD1 (5 bases). The V end lost 2 bases, the J end lost 5 bases, and 13 bases lay between the germline ends. Germline CDR1 and CDR2: DFQATT and SNEGSKA (reference sequence). The CDR3 runs 15 residues. The CDR3 DNA reads TGCAGTGCTAGACTTGGGACGGAAAATAATTCACCCCTCCACTTT. It encodes CSARLGTENNSPLHF.

V usage is TRBV6-1 and J usage is TRBJ1-1; D remains unclear. The CDR3 is made up of 12 amino acids. Trimming pared 8 bases from V and 4 bases from J, leaving 11 bases between. CDR1 and CDR2 from the germline V gene are MNHNS and SASEGT. The CDR3 loop reads CASGSPVTEAFF. CDR3 DNA sequence: TGTGCCAGCGGATCCCCGGTCACTGAAGCTTTCTTT.

Many counts were recorded for this clonotype. The J gene is TRBJ2-2, the V gene TRBV28, with D perhaps assigned TRBD1 or TRBD2 (6 bases each). Trimming stripped 6 bases from V and 4 bases from J, with 21 bases between. CDR1 and CDR2 (germline): MDHEN, SYDVKM. This CDR3 region has 17 residues. The CDR3 sequence is CASSSFSRGGGTGELFF. CDR3 nucleotide sequence: TGTGCCAGCAGCTCTTTTAGTCGCGGAGGGGGCACCGGGGAGCTGTTTTTT.

The chain couples TRBV12-3 or TRBV12-4 to TRBJ1-1; D unclear. The V and J ends lost 4 bases and 0 bases respectively, with 9 bases between them. The CDR3 is 14 amino acids. CDR3 region: CASSYRVMNTEAFF. The CDR3 DNA follows: TGTGCCAGCAGTTATAGGGTGATGAACACTGAAGCTTTCTTT.

This clonotype was seen only a few times. The V call is TRBV5-1, the J call TRBJ2-3; no clear D gene. CDR1 and CDR2 from the germline V gene are SGHRS and YFSETQ. This CDR3 contains 15 residues. V gave up 1 base and J gave up 0 bases, with 9 bases separating them. The CDR3 region is CASSLQAESTDTQYF. CDR3 bases: TGCGCCAGCAGCTTGCAGGCCGAAAGCACAGATACGCAGTATTTT.

The rearrangement joins TRBV5-1 to TRBJ1-1, with 7 positions matching TRBD1. With 6 bases clipped from V and 0 bases from J, the junction kept 2 bases outside the gene matches. The CDR3 runs to 13 residues. Germline V gene sequence: CDR1 SGHRS, CDR2 YFSETQ. This CDR3 is CASIGQVNTEAFF. For the CDR3, the DNA is TGCGCCAGCATTGGACAGGTGAACACTGAAGCTTTCTTT.

The rearrangement joins TRBV7-2 to TRBJ2-1, with D possibly being TRBD1 (6 bases). The V end was cut by 4 bases, the J end by 5 bases, with 9 bases between. Germline V gene data show CDR1 as SGHTA and CDR2 as FQGNSA. The CDR3 is 13 residues long. The CDR3 sequence is CASSSYRDNEQFF. The CDR3 DNA reads as TGTGCCAGCAGCTCTTACAGGGACAATGAGCAGTTCTTC.

This clonotype was picked up a small number of times. The CDR3 loop is CASSLDLAGGAYEQYF. DNA for the CDR3: TGTGCCAGCAGCTTAGACCTGGCGGGAGGGGCCTACGAGCAGTACTTC. V and J are TRBV7-2 and TRBJ2-7; 9 bases are shared with TRBD2. The CDR3 is made up of 16 amino acids. The germline V gene encodes CDR1 SGHTA and CDR2 FQGNSA. The trim removed 1 base at V and 2 bases at J, leaving 6 bases unmatched.

Only a few counts were recorded for this clonotype. J is TRBJ2-7 and V is TRBV6-1; weak D call: TRBD1 (6 bases). Trimming removed 8 bases at V and 0 bases at J, with 8 bases between. The CDR3 spans 12 residues. Germline lookup yields CDR1 MNHNS and CDR2 SASEGT. CDR3 DNA: TGTGCCAGCCCAGGGGACTCCTACGAGCAGTACTTC. Translating gives CASPGDSYEQYF.

This clonotype was seen many times. The chain carries TRBV6-5 and TRBJ2-7; 14 bases are a match to TRBD2. Germline assignment: CDR1 MNHEY and CDR2 SVGAGI. V dropped 7 bases and J dropped 3; count of bases not matched to a gene: 8. The CDR3 covers 16 residues. This chain's CDR3 is CASTEWGTSGSYEQYF. The CDR3 DNA sequence: TGTGCCAGCACCGAATGGGGGACTAGCGGGAGCTACGAGCAGTACTTC.

V usage is TRBV18 and J usage is TRBJ1-1; TRBD1 might be the D (6 bases). The CDR3 spans 15 residues. Germline assignment: CDR1 KGHSH and CDR2 LQKENI. Deletions cut 3 bases from V and 5 bases from J, with 16 bases between. The CDR3 DNA is TGTGCCAGCTCACCCTCCGCAGGGGTAGGGACTGAAGCTTTCTTT. Translating it yields CASSPSAGVGTEAFF.

This clonotype has only a few counts. The chain recombines TRBV20-1 with TRBJ2-1; tentatively, D is TRBD2 (6 bases). Trimming cost V 0 bases and J 7 bases, with 13 bases left between them. CDR3 length equals 14 residues. CDR1 and CDR2 from the germline V gene are DFQATT and SNEGSKA (reference sequence). CDR3 protein: CSARDGGKWNEQFF. The CDR3 DNA follows: TGCAGTGCTAGAGACGGAGGGAAATGGAATGAGCAGTTCTTC.

This clonotype has just a few counts. The chain has TRBV9 and TRBJ2-5; D unclear. From germline, CDR1 is SGDLS and CDR2 YYNGEE. This CDR3 comprises 17 residues. Deletions cut 0 bases from V and 5 bases from J, with 20 bases between. CDR3 bases: TGTGCCAGCAGCGTAGGAGCCGTGCAGTGGATGGTGGAGACCCAGTACTTC. Protein sequence: CASSVGAVQWMVETQYF.

The chain has TRBV6-1 and TRBJ2-1; 10 nucleotides align to TRBD1. Germline V CDR1 and CDR2: MNHNS, SASEGT. The CDR3 is made up of 13 amino acids. V was clipped by 10 bases and J by 6 bases; unmatched bases: 6. CDR3 coding DNA: TGTGCCACGAGACAGGGGGCGGTCAATGAGCAGTTCTTC. Translation gives CATRQGAVNEQFF.

V usage is TRBV3-1 and J usage is TRBJ1-2; D possibly corresponds to TRBD1 (6 bases). This CDR3 contains 14 residues. Looked up from germline, CDR1 is LGHDT and CDR2 is YNNKEL (reference sequence). The V and J ends lost 1 base and 9 bases respectively, with 15 bases between them. Here the CDR3 DNA reads TGTGCCAGCAGCCAAGTCAGGGGAAGTTTCAGCTACACCTTC. It encodes CASSQVRGSFSYTF.

The table lists this clonotype with a few counts. The V gene is TRBV20-1, the J gene TRBJ2-1, with 10 bases lining up with TRBD2. Germline CDR1 DFQATT, CDR2 SNEGSKA (reference sequence). This CDR3 region has 16 residues. V shed 5 bases and J 9 bases; nucleotides not matched to a gene: 16. Here the CDR3 reads CSAQTSGRGGYGEQFF. CDR3 in DNA: TGCAGTGCTCAGACTAGCGGGCGGGGAGGTTACGGTGAGCAGTTCTTC.